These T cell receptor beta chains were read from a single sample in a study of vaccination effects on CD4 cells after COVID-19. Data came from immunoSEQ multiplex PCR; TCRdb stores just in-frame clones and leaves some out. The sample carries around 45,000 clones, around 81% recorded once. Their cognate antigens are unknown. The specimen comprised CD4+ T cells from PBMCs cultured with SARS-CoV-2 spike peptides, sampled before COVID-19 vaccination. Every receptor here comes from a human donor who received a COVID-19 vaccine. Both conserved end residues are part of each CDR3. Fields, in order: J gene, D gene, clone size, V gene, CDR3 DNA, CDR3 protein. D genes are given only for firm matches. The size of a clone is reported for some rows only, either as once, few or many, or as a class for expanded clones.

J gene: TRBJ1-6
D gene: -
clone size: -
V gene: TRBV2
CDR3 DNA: TGTGCCAGCAGTGATTCAAGAGGGGTCGGTTCACCCCTCCACTTT
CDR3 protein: CASSDSRGVGSPLHF

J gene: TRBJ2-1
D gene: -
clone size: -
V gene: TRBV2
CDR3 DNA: TGTGCCAGCAGTGAAAGACGGGCCTCCTACAATGAGCAGTTCTTC
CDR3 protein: CASSERRASYNEQFF

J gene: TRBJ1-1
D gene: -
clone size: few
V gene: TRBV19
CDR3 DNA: TGTGCCAGTAGGACCGTTAACCAAATGGGCACTGAAGCTTTCTTT
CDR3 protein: CASRTVNQMGTEAFF

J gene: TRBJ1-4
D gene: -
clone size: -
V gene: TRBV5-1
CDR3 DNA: TGCGCCAGCAGCGACCCAGGAGGCTCCAATGAAAAACTGTTTTTT
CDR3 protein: CASSDPGGSNEKLFF

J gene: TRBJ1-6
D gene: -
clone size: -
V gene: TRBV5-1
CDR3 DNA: TGCGCCAGCAGCTTGGACGGGCATAATTCACCCCTCCACTTT
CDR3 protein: CASSLDGHNSPLHF

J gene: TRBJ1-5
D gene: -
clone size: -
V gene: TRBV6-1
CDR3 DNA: TGTGCCAGCACTGAAGGATACAATCAGCCCCAGCATTTT
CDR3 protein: CASTEGYNQPQHF

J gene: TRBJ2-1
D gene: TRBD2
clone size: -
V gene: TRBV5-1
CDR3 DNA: TGCGCCAGCAGCCCTCCCGGAGCGGGGGGGAATGAGCAGTTCTTC
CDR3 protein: CASSPPGAGGNEQFF

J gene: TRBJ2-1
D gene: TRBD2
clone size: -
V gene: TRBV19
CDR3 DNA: TGTGCCAGTAGTATAGGGACTAGCGGGTACAATGAGCAGTTCTTC
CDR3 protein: CASSIGTSGYNEQFF

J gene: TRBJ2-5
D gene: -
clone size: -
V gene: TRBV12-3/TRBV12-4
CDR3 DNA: TGTGCCAGCAGTTATGAGGGTCAAGAGACCCAGTACTTC
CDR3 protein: CASSYEGQETQYF

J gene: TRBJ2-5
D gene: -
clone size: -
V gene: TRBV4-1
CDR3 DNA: TGCGCCAGCAGCCAAGGGGGATCGGAGGGGATAAAGACCCAGTACTTC
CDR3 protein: CASSQGGSEGIKTQYF

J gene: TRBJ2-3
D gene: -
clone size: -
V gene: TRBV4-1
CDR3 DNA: TGCGCCAGCAGCCAAGAGGTGGGCTTAAGCACAGATACGCAGTATTTT
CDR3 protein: CASSQEVGLSTDTQYF

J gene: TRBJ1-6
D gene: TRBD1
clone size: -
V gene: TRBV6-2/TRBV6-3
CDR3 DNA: TGTGCCAGCAGTTACGGGACAGGGGCCGATAATTCACCCCTCCACTTT
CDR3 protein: CASSYGTGADNSPLHF

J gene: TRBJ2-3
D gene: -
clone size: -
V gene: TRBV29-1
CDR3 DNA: TGCAGCGTTTATAAAGAGTCAGATACGCAGTATTTT
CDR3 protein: CSVYKESDTQYF

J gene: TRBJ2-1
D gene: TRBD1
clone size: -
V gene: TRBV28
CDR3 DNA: TGTGCCAGCAGCCCCGACAGGGGGAGGTGGGGTGAGCAGTTCTTC
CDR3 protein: CASSPDRGRWGEQFF

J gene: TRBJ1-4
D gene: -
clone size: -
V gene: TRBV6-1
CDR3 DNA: TGTGCCAGCAGTGAAGCGCTTCAGGCAGGGGAGGAAAAACTGTTTTTT
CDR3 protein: CASSEALQAGEEKLFF

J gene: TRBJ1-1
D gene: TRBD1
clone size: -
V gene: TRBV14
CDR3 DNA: TGTGCCAGCAGCCTCGTTTACAGGGGAATGAACACTGAAGCTTTCTTT
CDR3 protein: CASSLVYRGMNTEAFF

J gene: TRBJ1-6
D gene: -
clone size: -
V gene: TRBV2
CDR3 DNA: TGTGCCAGCAGCCGGGACCCCTCCTATAATTCACCCCTCCACTTT
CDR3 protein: CASSRDPSYNSPLHF

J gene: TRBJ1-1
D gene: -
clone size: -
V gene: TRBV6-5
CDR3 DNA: TGTGCCAGCAGTTACTCCCCCCGCCGGGTGAACACTGAAGCTTTCTTT
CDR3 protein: CASSYSPRRVNTEAFF

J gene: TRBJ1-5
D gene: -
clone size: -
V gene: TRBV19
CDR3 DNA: TGTGCCAGTAGTATTGGGCTCTATAGCAATCAGCCCCAGCATTTT
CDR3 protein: CASSIGLYSNQPQHF